This TCR beta chain stems from a study of identical twins. The study, taken as a whole, reports: Beta out-of-frame twin sharing showed a weaker excess. Insertion counts were lower in abundant cord blood beta clonotypes, a trend that memory repertoires did not show.

This clonotype came up many times. Its antigen is not identified. A universal primer site was added by template switching, and unique molecular identifiers were carried by the cDNA. A single record per CDR3 protein comes from TCRdb applying MiXCR to the 5' RACE reads. Here the sample spans about 690,000 distinct CDR3 sequences, 5.5% to 7.5% being singletons. Sequences were obtained from naive T cells sorted from blood. The clonotype originates from a man aged 18 to 30 in good health.

The CDR3 here is CASSSRDRGSQSEQFF. CDR3 coding DNA: TGTGCCAGCAGCTCCCGGGACAGGGGCAGTCAGTCGGAGCAGTTCTTC. The chain combines TRBV7-2 with TRBJ2-1; 10 bases are shared with TRBD1. V dropped 4 bases and J dropped 10; count of bases not matched to a gene: 13. CDR1 and CDR2 from the germline V gene are SGHTA and FQGNSA. CDR3 length: 16 amino acids.